The clone carrying this T cell receptor beta chain was seen ten or more times. Its antigen remains unidentified. TCRdb used MiXCR to reprocess the multiplex PCR reads, holding one entry per CDR3 protein. Of fewer than 200,000 distinct CDR3 sequences listed, approximately 30% were seen once; the top ten hold over 3.5%. Breast cancer patients provided tissue from their axillary draining lymph nodes. The data stem from a study of breast tumors, draining lymph nodes, adjacent tissues. The CDR3 contains 14 residues. The V and J ends lost 3 bases and 6 bases, in that order; junction bases with no gene match: 6. Germline values: CDR1 LNHDA, CDR2 SQIVND (reference sequence). Study-wide findings and caveats: Data fit most tumor T cells coming from lymph node, expanding in tumor. Tumors had less TCR diversity than lymph nodes, more than nontumor tissue. Luminal-like breast cancer showed significantly greater tumor-nontumor repertoire similarity than basal-like breast cancer did.

V usage is TRBV19 and J usage is TRBJ1-2; 8 positions agree with TRBD1. Source material: axillary lymph node tissue. The TCR was taken from a female donor with breast cancer. Some clones in this sample may be carry-over from other donors' samples. CDR3 sequence reads: CASSIPAGGDGYTF. The CDR3 DNA sequence: TGTGCCAGTAGTATCCCCGCAGGGGGCGATGGCTACACCTTC.